This T cell receptor (beta chain) came from a study of blood T cell repertoires in COVID-19. Study summary: PBMCs, B-cell-depleted T cells, or T cells were the source of the cDNA or gDNA that made up the material.

CDR3 length equals 15 residues. V dropped 5 bases and J dropped 0 bases, with 11 bases sitting between them. CDR1 is MDHEN and CDR2 is SYDVKM in the germline V gene. TCRdb's copy holds only in-frame clones and misses some; the assay was immunoSEQ multiplex PCR. The sample includes 150,000 or so clones, 86% of them seen just once. This sequence originates from an older woman with COVID-19, enrolled during active disease. The sequenced sample consisted of peripheral blood. The rearrangement uses TRBV28 and TRBJ1-3; D is undetermined. The CDR3 loop reads CASSHLPYSGNTIYF. CDR3 DNA sequence: TGTGCCAGCAGTCACCTCCCCTACTCTGGAAACACCATATATTTT.